One sample yielded the 18 T cell receptor beta chains listed below, sequenced in a study of beta chain features in type 1 diabetes. Every bit of the isolated RNA underwent reverse transcription, so sequencing read expressed TCRB transcripts. The repertoire was sequenced with immunoSEQ multiplex PCR; TCRdb's copy has only in-frame clones and lacks some. Of 350,000 or so clones in the sample, about 19% were seen once. Sequenced sample: naive CD4+ T cells from blood. The receptors were sampled from a young woman in good health.

The V gene is TRBV7-2, the J gene TRBJ2-1; 7 bases are shared with TRBD1. This CDR3 comprises 14 residues. V lost 6 bases, J lost 2 bases, and 4 bases stayed unmatched. Germline V gives CDR1 SGHTA, CDR2 FQGNSA. The CDR3 region is CASRPGQAYNEQFF. The DNA of the CDR3 is TGTGCCAGCAGACCAGGACAGGCCTACAATGAGCAGTTCTTC. Full variable domain (missing parts from reference TRBV7-2 and TRBJ2-1): GAGVSQSPSNKVTEKGKDVELRCDPISGHTALYWYRQSLGQGLEFLIYFQGNSAPDKSGLPSDRFSAERTGGSVSTLTIQRTQQEDSAVYLCASRPGQAYNEQFFGPGTRLTVL.

Regarding this clone: Other nucleotide sequences from this sample produce the same CDR3. This chain links TRBV30 with TRBJ2-2, with a tentative D call TRBD2 (6 bases). Between the trimmed V and J ends, which lost 3 bases and 1 base, there was a span of 6 bases. Germline V CDR1 and CDR2: GTSNPN, SVGIG (reference sequence). The CDR3 is made up of 13 amino acids. The CDR3 loop is CAWRGGNTGELFF. In DNA form, the CDR3 reads TGTGCCTGGAGGGGGGGGAACACCGGGGAGCTGTTTTTT.

CDR3 residues: CASSYQAGSYEQFF. In nucleotides, the CDR3 is TGTGCCAGCAGCTACCAAGCGGGGTCATATGAGCAGTTCTTC. The genes are TRBV7-3 and TRBJ2-1; TRBD2 matches at 7 bases. The germline V gene has CDR1 SGHTA and CDR2 FQGTGA. V lost 4 bases to trimming and J lost 8 bases; unmatched junction nucleotides: 8. The CDR3 runs to 14 residues.

This clone was observed a handful of times. This chain links TRBV30 with TRBJ2-1; a possible D gene is TRBD2 (6 bases). The germline CDR1 and CDR2 sequences are GTSNPN and SVGIG (reference sequence). Trimming cost V 2 bases and J 9 bases, with 8 bases left between them. This CDR3 region has 11 residues. CDR3 sequence reads: CAWSRAGEQFF. The CDR3 region has the DNA TGTGCCTGGAGTCGAGCGGGTGAGCAGTTCTTC.

As regards this clone: The same CDR3 also results from other DNA sequences found in this sample. The chain is built from TRBV30 and TRBJ1-2; D possibly corresponds to TRBD1 (5 bases). The CDR3 spans 12 residues. Trimming removed 2 bases at V and 5 bases at J, with 9 bases between. Germline V lookup: CDR1 GTSNPN, CDR2 SVGIG (reference sequence). The CDR3 is CAWSSGGYGYTF. The CDR3 nucleotides are TGTGCCTGGAGTTCTGGGGGGTATGGCTACACCTTC.

The chain has TRBV5-1 and TRBJ2-2, with 9 bases lining up with TRBD2. Germline values: CDR1 SGHRS, CDR2 YFSETQ. The junction had 10 bases not matched to a gene; V was cut back by 3 bases and J by 7 bases. The CDR3 is made up of 16 amino acids. The CDR3 DNA sequence: TGCGCCAGCAGCTCCGGTAGCGGGAGAGTCGGCGGGGAGCTGTTTTTT. Protein product: CASSSGSGRVGGELFF.

This clone was seen a few times. This sequence joins TRBV6-6 and TRBJ2-6; a weak D match, TRBD2 (6 bases). CDR1 and CDR2 from the germline V gene are MNHNY and SVGAGI (reference sequence). The length of the CDR3 is 16 residues. V lost 0 bases to trimming and J lost 2 bases, with 8 bases between them. The CDR3: CASSYSTGAGANVLTF. CDR3 DNA: TGTGCCAGCAGTTACTCGACGGGGGCTGGGGCCAACGTCCTGACTTTC.

This clone has more than one count but fewer than ten. The chain combines TRBV5-6 with TRBJ1-5; TRBD1 might be the D (6 bases). The V and J ends lost 1 base and 3 bases respectively, with 8 bases between them. Per germline, CDR1 SGHDT and CDR2 YYEEEE. There are 14 residues in the CDR3. This chain's CDR3 is CASSLRGHNQPQHF. CDR3 bases: TGTGCCAGCAGCTTGAGGGGACACAATCAGCCCCAGCATTTT.

This clone has more than one count but fewer than ten. This chain links TRBV4-1 with TRBJ2-1, with 10 bases lining up with TRBD2. V lost 1 base to trimming and J lost 12 bases; unmatched junction nucleotides: 12. The CDR3 has 16 amino acids. CDR1 is MGHRA and CDR2 is YSYEKL in the germline V gene. This CDR3 reads CASSQGGLAPPRGQFF. The CDR3 bases are TGCGCCAGCAGCCAAGGGGGACTAGCGCCCCCTCGGGGGCAGTTCTTC.

CDR3 region: CAWSTGTGNYEQYF. The CDR3 region has the DNA TGTGCCTGGAGTACCGGGACAGGGAACTACGAGCAGTACTTC. The chain uses TRBV30 and TRBJ2-7; 9 bases map to TRBD1. The junction had 5 bases not matched to a gene; V was cut back by 2 bases and J by 3 bases. Germline V lookup: CDR1 GTSNPN, CDR2 SVGIG (reference sequence). The CDR3 is 14 amino acids.

This clone turned up a few times. V is TRBV11-2 and J is TRBJ2-1; D may be TRBD1 (5 bases). CDR1 and CDR2 (germline): SGHAT, FQNNGV. This CDR3 has 19 amino acids. Trimming pared 5 bases from V and 3 bases from J, leaving 26 bases between. DNA for the CDR3: TGTGCCAGCAGCCTACTACGCCGTGCTCAGGGAAGAGTCTACAATGAGCAGTTCTTC. The encoded protein is CASSLLRRAQGRVYNEQFF.

This clone was detected only a few times. The rearrangement links TRBV7-9 to TRBJ2-5, with 16 bases identical to TRBD2. Germline-derived CDR1 and CDR2 are SEHNR and FQNEAQ (reference sequence). Trimming took 4 bases from V and 5 from J; bases not matched to a gene: 7. The CDR3 contains 17 residues. The CDR3 spells CASSSPGLAGGLETQYF. CDR3 DNA sequence: TGTGCCAGCAGCTCGCCGGGACTAGCGGGAGGGCTCGAGACCCAGTACTTC. The full variable domain, its missing parts supplied by reference TRBV7-9 and TRBJ2-5, is DTGVSQNPRHKITKRGQNVTFRCDPISEHNRLYWYRQTLGQGPEFLTYFQNEAQLEKSRLLSDRFSAERPKGSFSTLEIQRTEQGDSAMYLCASSSPGLAGGLETQYFGPGTRLLVL.

This clone showed up just a few times. The chain employs TRBV19 and TRBJ1-1; 7 bases are shared with TRBD1. Unmatched junction bases numbered 5, after V lost 3 bases and J lost 1 base. This CDR3 region has 15 residues. The germline V gene encodes CDR1 LNHDA and CDR2 SQIVND (reference sequence). The DNA of the CDR3 is TGTGCCAGTAGTATCCGGCCAGGGGGGAACACTGAAGCTTTCTTT. Its protein product is CASSIRPGGNTEAFF.

Written as DNA, the CDR3 is TGCGCCAGCAGCTGGACGACAGACCAAGAGACCCAGTACTTC. This sequence encodes CASSWTTDQETQYF. V gene TRBV5-1 combines with J gene TRBJ2-5; the D gene is possibly TRBD1 (5 bases). The V end was cut by 3 bases, the J end by 0 bases, with 9 bases between. Germline values: CDR1 SGHRS, CDR2 YFSETQ. The length of the CDR3 is 14 residues.

The table lists this clone with a few counts. J is TRBJ2-3 and V is TRBV6-5, with TRBD1 as a possible D gene (6 bases). The V end was cut by 7 bases, the J end by 7 bases, with 18 bases between. From germline, CDR1 is MNHEY and CDR2 SVGAGI. The CDR3 is made up of 14 amino acids. This CDR3 reads CASTPRGVVNTQYF. The CDR3 DNA follows: TGTGCCAGCACCCCCAGGGGTGTCGTGAATACGCAGTATTTT.

The V and J genes are TRBV7-9 and TRBJ2-7; the match to TRBD2 covers 10 bases. This CDR3 is 15 amino acids long. The germline V gene has CDR1 SEHNR and CDR2 FQNEAQ (reference sequence). J lost 5 bases, V lost 5 bases, and 9 bases had no gene match. The CDR3 spells CASSRLAGDFNEQYF. The DNA of the CDR3 is TGTGCCAGCAGCCGGCTAGCGGGAGACTTTAACGAGCAGTACTTC.

The genes are TRBV5-6 and TRBJ1-5, with unresolved D. Germline-derived CDR1 and CDR2 are SGHDT and YYEEEE. The CDR3 totals 15 residues. With 3 bases removed from V and 1 base from J, the gap between germline ends came to 11 bases. CDR3 sequence: CASSYEGTSNQPQHF. CDR3 in DNA: TGTGCCAGCAGCTACGAGGGCACGAGCAATCAGCCCCAGCATTTT.

The genes are TRBV2 and TRBJ1-2; TRBD1 aligns across 9 bases. In germline, CDR1 is SNHLY, CDR2 FYNNEI. Trimming cost V 5 bases and J 4 bases; bases outside gene matches: 14. The CDR3 has 17 amino acids. The CDR3 loop is CASSPRVGQGGGYGYTF. Here the CDR3 DNA reads TGTGCCAGCAGTCCAAGGGTGGGACAGGGAGGAGGCTATGGCTACACCTTC.